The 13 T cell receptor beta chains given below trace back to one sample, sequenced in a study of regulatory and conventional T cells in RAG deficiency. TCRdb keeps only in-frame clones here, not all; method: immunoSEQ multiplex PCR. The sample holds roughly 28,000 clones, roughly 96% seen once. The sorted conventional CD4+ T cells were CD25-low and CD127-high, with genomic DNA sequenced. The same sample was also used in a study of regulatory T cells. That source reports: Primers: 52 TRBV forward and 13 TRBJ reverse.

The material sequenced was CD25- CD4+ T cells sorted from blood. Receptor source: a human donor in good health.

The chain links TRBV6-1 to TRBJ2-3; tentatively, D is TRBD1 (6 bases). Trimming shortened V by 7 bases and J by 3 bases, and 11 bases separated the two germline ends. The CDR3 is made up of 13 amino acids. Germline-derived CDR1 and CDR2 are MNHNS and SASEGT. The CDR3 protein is CASTRQGTDTQYF. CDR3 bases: TGTGCCAGCACCCGGCAGGGGACAGATACGCAGTATTTT.

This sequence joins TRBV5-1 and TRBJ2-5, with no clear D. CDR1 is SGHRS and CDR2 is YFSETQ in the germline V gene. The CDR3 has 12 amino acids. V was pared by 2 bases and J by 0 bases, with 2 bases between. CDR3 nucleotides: TGCGCCAGCAGCTTTAACCAAGAGACCCAGTACTTC. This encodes CASSFNQETQYF.

The DNA for the CDR3 is TGTGCCAGTAGTATGCGCCTTCCGGGACAGGGAGCCTACGAGCAGTACTTC. The encoded protein is CASSMRLPGQGAYEQYF. The J gene is TRBJ2-7, the V gene TRBV19, with 9 bases aligning to TRBD1. This CDR3 comprises 17 residues. From germline, CDR1 is LNHDA and CDR2 SQIVND (reference sequence). V trimming: 3 bases; J trimming: 2 bases; junction bases outside the gene matches: 11.

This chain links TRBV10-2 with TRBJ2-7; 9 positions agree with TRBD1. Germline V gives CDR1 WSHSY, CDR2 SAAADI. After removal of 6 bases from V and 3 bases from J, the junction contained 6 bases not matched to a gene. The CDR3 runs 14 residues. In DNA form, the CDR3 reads TGCGCCAGCAGGTTGGGACAGGGAAACTACGAGCAGTACTTC. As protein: CASRLGQGNYEQYF.

The CDR3 DNA reads TGCGCCAGCAGCAGAGGCGCAGCGGGGGGTAATGAAAAACTGTTTTTT. It is translated as CASSRGAAGGNEKLFF. The chain links TRBV5-1 to TRBJ1-4; maybe TRBD1 (5 bases). The germline V gene encodes CDR1 SGHRS and CDR2 YFSETQ. V lost 4 bases, J lost 4 bases, and 17 bases lay in between. CDR3 length equals 16 residues.

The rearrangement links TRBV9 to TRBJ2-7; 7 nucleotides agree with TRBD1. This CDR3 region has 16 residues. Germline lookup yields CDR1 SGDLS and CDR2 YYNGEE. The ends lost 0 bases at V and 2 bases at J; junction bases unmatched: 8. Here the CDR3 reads CASSVDFGTAPYEQYF. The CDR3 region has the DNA TGTGCCAGCAGCGTAGATTTTGGGACAGCACCCTACGAGCAGTACTTC.

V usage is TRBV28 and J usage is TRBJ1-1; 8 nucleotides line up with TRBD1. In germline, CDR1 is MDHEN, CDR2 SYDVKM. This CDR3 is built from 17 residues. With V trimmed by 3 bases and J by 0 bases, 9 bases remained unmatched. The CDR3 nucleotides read TGTGCCAGCAGTTTTCCATCCCAGGGGGCCTTGAACACTGAAGCTTTCTTT. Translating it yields CASSFPSQGALNTEAFF.

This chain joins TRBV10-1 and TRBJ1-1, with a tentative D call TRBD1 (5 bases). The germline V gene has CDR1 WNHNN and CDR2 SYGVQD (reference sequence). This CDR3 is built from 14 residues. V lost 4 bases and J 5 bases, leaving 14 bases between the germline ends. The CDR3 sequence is CASSAAGGGTEAFF. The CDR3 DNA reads TGCGCCAGCAGTGCCGCTGGGGGGGGGACTGAAGCTTTCTTT.

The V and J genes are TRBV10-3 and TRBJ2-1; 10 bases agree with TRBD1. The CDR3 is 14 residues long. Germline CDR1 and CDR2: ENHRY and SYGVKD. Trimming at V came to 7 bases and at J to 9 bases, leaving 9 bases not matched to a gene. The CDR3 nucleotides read TGTGCCATCAACCCCGGGACAGGGGTCGGTGAGCAGTTCTTC. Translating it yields CAINPGTGVGEQFF.

The CDR3 is CASSTSPGGTEAFF. The CDR3 region has the DNA TGTGCCAGCAGCACAAGTCCGGGAGGCACTGAAGCTTTCTTT. The rearrangement joins TRBV11-2 to TRBJ1-1; D is unresolved. Trimming removed 5 bases from V and 4 bases from J, with 14 bases in between. The CDR3 is 14 amino acids. The V gene's germline CDR1 is SGHAT and CDR2 FQNNGV.

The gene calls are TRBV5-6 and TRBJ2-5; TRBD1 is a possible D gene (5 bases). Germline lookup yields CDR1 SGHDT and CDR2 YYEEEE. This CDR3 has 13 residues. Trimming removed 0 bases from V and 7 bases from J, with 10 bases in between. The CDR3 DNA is TGTGCCAGCAGCTTGGGCAGGGTAGGGACCCAGTACTTC. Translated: CASSLGRVGTQYF. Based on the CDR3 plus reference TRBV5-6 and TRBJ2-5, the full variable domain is DAGVTQSPTHLIKTRGQQVTLRCSPKSGHDTVSWYQQALGQGPQFIFQYYEEEERQRGNFPDRFSGHQFPNYSSELNVNALLLGDSALYLCASSLGRVGTQYFGPGTRLLVL.

The DNA for the CDR3 is TGTGCCAGCAGCTTAAGTACTAGCGGGGCCTACGAGCAGTACTTC. It is translated as CASSLSTSGAYEQYF. V and J are TRBV7-3 and TRBJ2-7; 10 nucleotides match TRBD2. Germline CDR1 reads SGHTA; CDR2 reads FQGTGA. The trim removed 1 base at V and 2 bases at J, leaving 2 bases unmatched. The CDR3 covers 15 residues.

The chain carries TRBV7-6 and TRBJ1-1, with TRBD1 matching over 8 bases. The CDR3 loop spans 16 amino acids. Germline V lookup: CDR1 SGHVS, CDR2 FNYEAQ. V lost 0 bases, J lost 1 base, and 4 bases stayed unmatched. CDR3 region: CASSLAAGTGNTEAFF. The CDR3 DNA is TGTGCCAGCAGCTTAGCGGCCGGGACAGGGAACACTGAAGCTTTCTTT. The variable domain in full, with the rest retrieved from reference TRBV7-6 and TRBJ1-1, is GAGVSQSPRYKVTKRGQDVALRCDPISGHVSLYWYRQALGQGPEFLTYFNYEAQQDKSGLPNDRFSAERPEGSISTLTIQRTEQRDSAMYRCASSLAAGTGNTEAFFGQGTRLTVV.